What follows is one T cell receptor (beta chain) and its context. Its antigen is currently unknown. These data originate in a study of T-cell reconstitution after alpha-beta-depleted transplantation in children. Whole-study findings and limits: At one year after transplant, newly produced T cells mostly accounted for T-cell counts and diversity. Recipient T cells and thymic progenitors that survived were the source of the high TCRbeta diversity seen at day 60 in some patients. Alpha-beta T cells about two months after transplant reportedly derived from several hundred expanded graft clones.

Trimming removed 5 bases from V and 3 bases from J, with 11 bases in between. The CDR3 length is 13 residues. Germline CDR1 is MNHNY and CDR2 is SVGAGI (reference sequence). The library targeted TCRbeta and was prepared with unique molecular identifiers. TCRdb re-called the PCR reads with MiXCR, one entry per CDR3 protein. Altogether a few hundred thousand distinct CDR3 sequences are present, around two fifths being singletons, with the ten largest covering under 35%. This TCR came from a girl aged 2-10 years with aplastic anemia, due to receive a stem cell transplant. V and J are TRBV6-6 and TRBJ2-7, with no clear D. Sequenced material: PBMCs, taken before TCRalphabeta/CD19-depleted stem cell transplant. CDR3 loop: CASSRLADYEQYF. In DNA form, the CDR3 reads TGTGCCAGCAGTCGCTTAGCTGACTACGAGCAGTACTTC.